The next 11 T cell receptor beta chains were all read from a single sample in a study of regulatory T cells in long-lasting Graves disease. Time point specified: newly diagnosed GD, antithyroid drugs for less than 3 months. Extracted RNA from PBMCs served as the source of the TCR library. Building the TCR beta libraries relied on iRepertoire HTBI primers, and CDR3 regions underwent Arm-PCR. Each CDR3 protein is one row after TCRdb ran MiXCR on the multiplex PCR reads. This sample has 250,000 to 300,000 distinct CDR3 sequences, with about 18% found just once. Separately, the same data were catalogued under a study of T cells in Graves' hyperthyroidism and ophthalmopathy.

The sample here was peripheral blood mononuclear cells (PBMCs), taken at new diagnosis, from a patient treated with antithyroid drugs. These receptors came from a woman aged 25 to 39 with Graves disease.

This clonotype has ten or more counts. This chain uses TRBV6-1 with TRBJ1-6, with TRBD1 matching over 12 bases. Germline V gene data show CDR1 as MNHNS and CDR2 as SASEGT. V was clipped by 6 bases and J by 7 bases; unmatched bases: 13. This CDR3 contains 18 residues. CDR3 in DNA: TGTGCCAGCAGGGAGACGGGACAGGGGGCCCGGGGGAATTCACCCCTCCACTTT. Amino acids: CASRETGQGARGNSPLHF.

This clonotype was recorded many times. The chain links TRBV20-1 to TRBJ1-2; the D is unclear. This CDR3 is 15 amino acids long. Between the trimmed V and J ends, which lost 1 base and 4 bases, there was a span of 16 bases. Germline CDR1 DFQATT, CDR2 SNEGSKA (reference sequence). The CDR3 coding sequence is TGCAGTGCTAGAGGGGCCGACCCATTACTCTATGGCTACACCTTC. The encoded protein is CSARGADPLLYGYTF.

This clonotype was seen a handful of times. This rearrangement joins TRBV27 to TRBJ1-6; 7 bases fit TRBD1. This CDR3 has 15 amino acids. V trimming: 2 bases; J trimming: 10 bases; junction bases outside the gene matches: 8. Germline V lookup: CDR1 MNHEY, CDR2 SMNVEV (reference sequence). The CDR3 DNA reads as TGTGCCAGCAGTTTAGACAGGGTACTAGCATCACCCCTCCACTTT. Amino acids: CASSLDRVLASPLHF.

Notes on this clonotype: Possible read error: a much larger clone is one base away. The genes are TRBV29-1 and TRBJ2-5; possibly TRBD2 for D (5 bases). The CDR3 totals 12 residues. Trimming pared 5 bases from V and 5 bases from J, leaving 12 bases between. CDR1 and CDR2 (germline): SQVTM, ANQGSEA. The CDR3 DNA reads TGCAGCGTTAAGAGGGCAACGGAGACCCAGTACTTC. Encoded protein: CSVKRATETQYF.

This clonotype was detected a few times. The chain recombines TRBV6-2 or TRBV6-3 with TRBJ1-5; D possibly corresponds to TRBD1 (5 bases). The germline V gene has CDR1 MNHEY and CDR2 SVGEGT. Trimming left V 6 bases short and J 5 bases short, with 17 bases between. The CDR3 is made up of 15 amino acids. The CDR3 here is CASRERRQSYQPQHF. The CDR3 bases are TGTGCCAGCAGAGAACGCAGACAGTCCTATCAGCCCCAGCATTTT.

The chain is built from TRBV10-3 and TRBJ2-2; a possible D gene is TRBD1 (6 bases). The CDR3 runs to 14 residues. Germline lookup yields CDR1 ENHRY and CDR2 SYGVKD. V was trimmed by 5 bases and J by 4 bases, leaving 11 bases between them. CDR3 DNA sequence: TGTGCCATCAGTACCCAGGGGAGCACCGGGGAGCTGTTTTTT. Amino acids: CAISTQGSTGELFF.

The table lists this clonotype with a few counts. This may come from a read error, since a much larger clone is one base off. The V gene is TRBV6-1, the J gene TRBJ2-1; TRBD2 agrees at 13 bases. Germline CDR1 MNHNS, CDR2 SASEGT. The CDR3 spans 15 residues. In DNA, the CDR3 is TGTGCCAGCGGGCCGGGACTAGCGGGGCCAGGGGAGCAGCTCTTC. This encodes CASGPGLAGPGEQLF.

The rearrangement links TRBV20-1 to TRBJ2-1, with 13 positions matching TRBD2. CDR1 is DFQATT, CDR2 SNEGSKA, per germline (reference sequence). There are 15 residues in the CDR3. V dropped 2 bases and J dropped 16; count of bases not matched to a gene: 14. The CDR3 loop is CSARYSLAGGPSVFF. CDR3 nucleotides: TGCAGTGCTAGATACTCACTAGCGGGGGGGCCCTCGGTTTTCTTC.

This rearrangement joins TRBV19 to TRBJ1-1; D unclear. V was clipped by 0 bases and J by 0 bases, with 11 bases between them. The CDR3 sequence is 16 residues long. Per germline, CDR1 LNHDA and CDR2 SQIVND (reference sequence). The CDR3 DNA is TGTGCCAGTAGTATAGATTTGGCAGTGCTGAACACTGAAGCTTTCTTT. Translated, it gives CASSIDLAVLNTEAFF.

This clonotype occurred a few times. With only one base between it and a far larger clone, this is likely a read error. This chain uses TRBV3-1 with TRBJ2-1, with D perhaps TRBD1 or TRBD2 (6 bases each). V was shortened by 5 bases and J by 12 bases, with 14 bases between the two germline ends. The CDR3 sequence is 12 residues long. Germline V gene data show CDR1 as LGHDT and CDR2 as YNNKEL (reference sequence). As DNA, the CDR3 is TGTGCCAGCAGCGACGGGGGCTATGGGCAGTTCTTC. Translated, it gives CASSDGGYGQFF.

The sample holds many counts of this clonotype. The CDR3 spells CSASLLRDRSQEAPNSPLHF. The DNA of the CDR3 is TGCAGTGCTAGCCTCCTTCGGGACCGAAGTCAAGAAGCTCCTAATTCACCCCTCCACTTT. The chain is built from TRBV20-1 and TRBJ1-6, with a possible D match to TRBD1 (5 bases). Germline values: CDR1 DFQATT, CDR2 SNEGSKA (reference sequence). The CDR3 spans 20 residues. Trimming pared 3 bases from V and 6 bases from J, leaving 30 bases between.